A single sample gave rise to the 29 T cell receptor beta chains below, sequenced in a study of monozygotic twins with inflammatory bowel disease. Reprocessing the 5' RACE reads, TCRdb reports a single entry for every CDR3 protein and omits DNA. The sample data list a few hundred thousand distinct CDR3 sequences. The sample was blood. The receptors were sampled from a human donor with ulcerative colitis or Crohn's disease, or a healthy co-twin of an affected twin (not recorded which).

The V and J genes are TRBV20-1 and TRBJ2-5; without DNA, the TCRdb call of TRBD2 cannot be checked. Germline assignment: CDR1 DFQATT and CDR2 SNEGSKA (reference sequence). This CDR3 is built from 18 residues. CDR3: CSAPSGIAGGNWWETQYF.

The rearrangement joins TRBV6-2 or TRBV6-3 to TRBJ1-1; TCRdb names TRBD1, which stays unverified in the absence of DNA. The CDR3 is made up of 12 amino acids. Germline V gives CDR1 MNHEY, CDR2 SVGEGT. The CDR3 reads CASTRRGAEAFF.

This chain uses TRBV5-1 with TRBJ2-7; without DNA, the TCRdb call of TRBD1 cannot be checked. The CDR3 covers 15 residues. Germline lookup yields CDR1 SGHRS and CDR2 YFSETQ. The CDR3 sequence is CASSPTDIILGEQYF.

The rearrangement joins TRBV6-2 or TRBV6-3 to TRBJ1-2; the TCRdb D gene call, TRBD1, has no DNA to confirm it. Germline CDR1 MNHEY, CDR2 SVGEGT. The CDR3 loop spans 14 amino acids. The CDR3 spells CASSYGGQPGTYTF.

This sequence joins TRBV4-2 and TRBJ1-5; with no DNA, the TCRdb D assignment of TRBD1 cannot be verified. The CDR3 extends over 22 amino acids. The germline V gene has CDR1 LGHNA and CDR2 YNFKEQ. This chain's CDR3 is CASSQDEWDERRPRYSNQPQHF.

The genes are TRBV28 and TRBJ2-7; the D call of TRBD1 rests on TCRdb alone, since no DNA is present to check it. This CDR3 contains 15 residues. CDR1 is MDHEN and CDR2 is SYDVKM in the germline V gene. CDR3 sequence reads: CASSLGTEGPYEQYF.

J is TRBJ1-1 and V is TRBV20-1. From germline, CDR1 is DFQATT and CDR2 SNEGSKA (reference sequence). The CDR3 has 14 residues. The CDR3 is CSARDGVLNTEAFF.

This chain links TRBV2 with TRBJ2-5; with no DNA, the TCRdb D assignment of TRBD2 cannot be verified. The CDR3 length is 16 residues. CDR1 is SNHLY and CDR2 is FYNNEI in the germline V gene. This CDR3 is CASTRGSGGWARTQYF. The whole variable domain, filled in from reference TRBV2 and TRBJ2-5, reads EPEVTQTPSHQVTQMGQEVILRCVPISNHLYFYWYRQILGQKVEFLVSFYNNEISEKSEIFDDQFSVERPDGSNFTLKIRSTKLEDSAMYFCASTRGSGGWARTQYFGPGTRLLVL.

This chain uses TRBV28 with TRBJ2-7; without DNA, the TCRdb call of TRBD1 cannot be checked. There are 13 residues in the CDR3. The germline gives CDR1 MDHEN, CDR2 SYDVKM. Here the CDR3 reads CASSAGTEYEQYF.

The CDR3 region is CASSLPRQVSSNQPQHF. The J gene is TRBJ1-5, the V gene TRBV28; as DNA is missing, the TRBD1 call by TCRdb cannot be tested. This CDR3 has 17 residues. Germline V gene data show CDR1 as MDHEN and CDR2 as SYDVKM.

This rearrangement joins TRBV18 to TRBJ1-3; the D call of TRBD1 rests on TCRdb alone, since no DNA is present to check it. Germline V gene data show CDR1 as KGHSH and CDR2 as LQKENI. The CDR3 sequence is 15 residues long. Here the CDR3 reads CASSLRDVVGNTIYF.

The V and J genes are TRBV7-9 and TRBJ2-7; TCRdb gives TRBD1 as the D gene, but with no DNA this cannot be confirmed. The CDR3 runs 14 residues. Germline CDR1 and CDR2: SEHNR and FQNEAQ (reference sequence). Here the CDR3 reads CASSPRTDTYEQYF.

V is TRBV19 and J is TRBJ2-1; the TRBD1 assignment by TCRdb is unverifiable without DNA. Germline CDR1 reads LNHDA; CDR2 reads SQIVND (reference sequence). The CDR3 consists of 15 residues. The CDR3 sequence is CASSTRDRGHYEQFF.

The gene calls are TRBV7-2 and TRBJ2-2; without DNA, the TCRdb call of TRBD1 cannot be checked. Germline CDR1 SGHTA, CDR2 FQGNSA. The CDR3 length is 15 residues. This CDR3 reads CASSNRQGVTGELFF.

The V and J genes are TRBV27 and TRBJ2-5; the D gene TCRdb calls, TRBD1, cannot be checked with no DNA. CDR1 is MNHEY, CDR2 SMNVEV, per germline (reference sequence). The CDR3 consists of 15 residues. The chain's CDR3 is CASSSNRGRGETQYF.

The chain couples TRBV20-1 to TRBJ2-2; TCRdb's assignment of TRBD1 cannot be checked, as there is no DNA. The CDR3 is 15 residues long. The germline CDR1 and CDR2 sequences are DFQATT and SNEGSKA (reference sequence). The CDR3 spells CSVQGTRPNTGELFF.

V usage is TRBV11-1 and J usage is TRBJ2-7; TCRdb's D gene call, TRBD2, goes unchecked for lack of DNA. Germline lookup yields CDR1 SGHAT and CDR2 FQDESV (reference sequence). The CDR3 is made up of 18 amino acids. This chain's CDR3 is CASTPLSSGGVSSYEQYF. The full variable domain, in which reference TRBV11-1 and TRBJ2-7 provide the parts outside the CDR3, is EAEVAQSPRYKITEKSQAVAFWCDPISGHATLYWYRQILGQGPELLVQFQDESVVDDSQLPKDRFSAERLKGVDSTLKIQPAELGDSAMYLCASTPLSSGGVSSYEQYFGPGTRLTVT.

The chain combines TRBV5-4 with TRBJ1-1; TCRdb's D gene call, TRBD1, goes unchecked for lack of DNA. This CDR3 is built from 15 residues. The germline V gene has CDR1 SGHNT and CDR2 YYREEE (reference sequence). This chain's CDR3 is CASSLWASRGTEAFF.

The chain has TRBV6-2 or TRBV6-3 and TRBJ2-1; TCRdb reports TRBD1, a call that lacks DNA to check it against. CDR1 MNHEY and CDR2 SVGEGT come from the germline V gene. The CDR3 runs to 16 residues. CDR3 sequence: CASSYSPRTGFNEQFF.

The CDR3: CSVTDSYINEKLFF. The genes are TRBV29-1 and TRBJ1-4; TCRdb names TRBD1, which stays unverified in the absence of DNA. Germline CDR1 and CDR2: SQVTM and ANQGSEA. The CDR3 runs to 14 residues.

The chain combines TRBV5-1 with TRBJ2-5; TCRdb indicates TRBD2, and absent DNA this call remains unverified. Per the germline V gene, CDR1 is SGHRS and CDR2 is YFSETQ. This CDR3 is built from 16 residues. This CDR3 reads CASSLGGLAYQETQYF.

The chain combines TRBV7-9 with TRBJ1-2; TCRdb's D call of TRBD1 is untestable without DNA. Germline V gene data show CDR1 as SEHNR and CDR2 as FQNEAQ (reference sequence). This CDR3 has 13 amino acids. The CDR3 is CASSIINRDGYTF.

The chain uses TRBV12-3 or TRBV12-4 and TRBJ1-4; TCRdb calls TRBD1, which cannot be checked without DNA. The CDR3 is made up of 16 amino acids. CDR3 region: CASSPHGTGDNEKLFF.

This sequence joins TRBV18 and TRBJ2-7; TCRdb proposes TRBD1, but this gene call is untestable without DNA. The CDR3 length is 15 residues. Germline V lookup: CDR1 KGHSH, CDR2 LQKENI. The CDR3 region is CASSPPAGGIYEQYF. Based on the CDR3 plus reference TRBV18 and TRBJ2-7, the full variable domain is NAGVMQNPRHLVRRRGQEARLRCSPMKGHSHVYWYRQLPEEGLKFMVYLQKENIIDESGMPKERFSAEFPKEGPSILRIQQVVRGDSAAYFCASSPPAGGIYEQYFGPGTRLTVT.

J is TRBJ2-3 and V is TRBV12-3 or TRBV12-4; with no DNA, the TCRdb D assignment of TRBD1 cannot be verified. This CDR3 spans 15 amino acids. This CDR3 reads CASSFYRGAVDTQYF.

The chain uses TRBV4-2 and TRBJ2-5; TCRdb's assignment of TRBD1 cannot be checked, as there is no DNA. Germline loops: CDR1 LGHNA, CDR2 YNFKEQ. This CDR3 spans 15 amino acids. CDR3 sequence: CASSQGTAGTETQYF.

The rearrangement joins TRBV5-1 to TRBJ1-6. CDR3 length: 15 residues. CDR1 is SGHRS, CDR2 YFSETQ, per germline. The CDR3 loop reads CASSLARGEHSPLHF.

The gene calls are TRBV7-3 and TRBJ2-2; lacking DNA, the TRBD1 call made by TCRdb goes unchecked. This CDR3 contains 14 residues. Germline-derived CDR1 and CDR2 are SGHTA and FQGTGA. CDR3: CASSRSDSTGELFF.

The V call is TRBV28, the J call TRBJ1-5. CDR1 is MDHEN and CDR2 is SYDVKM in the germline V gene. This CDR3 is built from 12 residues. CDR3 loop: CASSQLRGPQHF.